Reported below is one TCR beta chain. These data are taken from a study of long-term antiretroviral therapy in people with HIV. CDR1 is SGHKS and CDR2 is YYEKEE in the germline V gene (reference sequence). The V end was cut by 5 bases, the J end by 4 bases, with 21 bases between. There are 16 residues in the CDR3. Samples were assayed with immunoSEQ v3.0 at survey level. Generated by immunoSEQ multiplex PCR, the TCRdb table keeps only in-frame clones and is missing some. Of 20,000 to 25,000 clones listed, more than 70% are singletons. The chain carries TRBV5-5 and TRBJ1-2; no reliable D call. Material: unsorted PBMCs, obtained 1.3 years after starting antiretroviral therapy. This clonotype originated in a man aged 55 to 70 with HIV. CDR3 sequence (DNA): TGTGCCAGCAGTTCGACCGGGGAACCTGGGATCTATGGCTACACCTTC. It specifies CASSSTGEPGIYGYTF.